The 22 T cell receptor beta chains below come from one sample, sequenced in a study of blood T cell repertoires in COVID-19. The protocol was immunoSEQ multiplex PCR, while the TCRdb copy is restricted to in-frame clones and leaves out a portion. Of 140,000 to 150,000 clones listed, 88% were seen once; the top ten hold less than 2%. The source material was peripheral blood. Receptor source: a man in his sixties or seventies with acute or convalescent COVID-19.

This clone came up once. The CDR3 region is CASSLPAGSYNEQFF. The CDR3 nucleotides are TGTGCCAGCAGCTTGCCAGCAGGGTCCTACAATGAGCAGTTCTTC. The genes are TRBV5-6 and TRBJ2-1, with a weak D call TRBD1 (5 bases). Germline loops: CDR1 SGHDT, CDR2 YYEEEE. This CDR3 region has 15 residues. Trimming stripped 1 base from V and 1 base from J, with 9 bases between.

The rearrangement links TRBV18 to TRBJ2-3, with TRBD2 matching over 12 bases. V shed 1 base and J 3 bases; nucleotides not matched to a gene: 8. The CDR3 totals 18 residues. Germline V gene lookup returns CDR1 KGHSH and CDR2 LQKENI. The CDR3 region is CASSPRVKTSGGTDTQYF. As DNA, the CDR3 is TGTGCCAGCTCACCACGGGTCAAGACTAGCGGGGGTACAGATACGCAGTATTTT. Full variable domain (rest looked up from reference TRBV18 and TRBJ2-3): NAGVMQNPRHLVRRRGQEARLRCSPMKGHSHVYWYRQLPEEGLKFMVYLQKENIIDESGMPKERFSAEFPKEGPSILRIQQVVRGDSAAYFCASSPRVKTSGGTDTQYFGPGTRLTVL.

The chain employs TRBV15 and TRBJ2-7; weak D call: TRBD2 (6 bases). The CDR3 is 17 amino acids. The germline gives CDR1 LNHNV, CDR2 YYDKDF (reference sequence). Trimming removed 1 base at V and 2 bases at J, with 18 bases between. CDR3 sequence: CATSRGGGSENTYEQYF. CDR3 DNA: TGTGCCACCAGCAGAGGAGGAGGGTCCGAAAATACCTACGAGCAGTACTTC. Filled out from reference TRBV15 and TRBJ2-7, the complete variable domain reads DAMVIQNPRYQVTQFGKPVTLSCSQTLNHNVMYWYQQKSSQAPKLLFHYYDKDFNNEADTPDNFQSRRPNTSFCFLDIRSPGLGDTAMYLCATSRGGGSENTYEQYFGPGTRLTVT.

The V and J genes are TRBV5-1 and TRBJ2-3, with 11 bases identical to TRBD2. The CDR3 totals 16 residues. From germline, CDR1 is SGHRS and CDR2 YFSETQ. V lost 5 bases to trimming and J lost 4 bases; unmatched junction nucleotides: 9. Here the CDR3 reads CASRLIAGGAADTQYF. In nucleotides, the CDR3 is TGCGCCAGCAGATTGATAGCGGGAGGGGCCGCAGATACGCAGTATTTT.

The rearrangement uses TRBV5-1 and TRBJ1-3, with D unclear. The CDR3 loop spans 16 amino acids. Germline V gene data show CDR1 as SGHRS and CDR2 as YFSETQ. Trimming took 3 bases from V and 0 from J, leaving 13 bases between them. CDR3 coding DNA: TGCGCCAGCAGCTCCCGGACCCGGGGCTCTGGAAACACCATATATTTT. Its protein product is CASSSRTRGSGNTIYF.

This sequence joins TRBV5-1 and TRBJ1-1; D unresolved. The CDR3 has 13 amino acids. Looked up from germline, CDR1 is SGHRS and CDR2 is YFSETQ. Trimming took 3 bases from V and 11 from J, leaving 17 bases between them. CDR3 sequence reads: CASSSRTQSEAFF. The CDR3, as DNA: TGCGCCAGCAGCTCAAGAACTCAGAGCGAGGCTTTCTTT.

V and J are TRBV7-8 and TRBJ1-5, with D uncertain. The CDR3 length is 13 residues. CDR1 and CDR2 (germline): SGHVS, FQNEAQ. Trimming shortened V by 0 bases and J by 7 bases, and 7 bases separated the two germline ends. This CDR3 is CASSLAREQPQHF. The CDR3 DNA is TGTGCCAGCAGCTTAGCCCGGGAGCAGCCCCAGCATTTT.

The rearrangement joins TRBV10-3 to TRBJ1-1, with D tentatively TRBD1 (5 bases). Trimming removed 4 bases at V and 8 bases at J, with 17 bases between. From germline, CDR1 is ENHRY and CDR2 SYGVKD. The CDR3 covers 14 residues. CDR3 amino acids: CAISGREGAREAFF. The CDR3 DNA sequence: TGTGCCATCAGTGGCCGTGAAGGGGCACGAGAAGCTTTCTTT.

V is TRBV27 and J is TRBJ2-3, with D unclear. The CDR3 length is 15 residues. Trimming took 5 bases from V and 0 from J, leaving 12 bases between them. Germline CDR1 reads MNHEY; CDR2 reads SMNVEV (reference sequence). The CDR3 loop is CASSRDTSSTDTQYF. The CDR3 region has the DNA TGTGCCAGCAGTCGAGACACGTCTAGCACAGATACGCAGTATTTT.

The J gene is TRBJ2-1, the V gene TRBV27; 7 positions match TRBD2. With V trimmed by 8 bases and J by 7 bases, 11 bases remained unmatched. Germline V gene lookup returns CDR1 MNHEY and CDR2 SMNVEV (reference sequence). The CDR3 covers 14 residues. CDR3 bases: TGTGCCAGCCGCGGACATGGGGGAGGGAATGAGCAGTTCTTC. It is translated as CASRGHGGGNEQFF.

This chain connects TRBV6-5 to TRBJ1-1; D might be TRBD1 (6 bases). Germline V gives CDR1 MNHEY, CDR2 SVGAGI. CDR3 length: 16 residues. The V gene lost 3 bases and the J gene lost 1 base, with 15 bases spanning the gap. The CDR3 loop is CASSYRVGAQNTEAFF. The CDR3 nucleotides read TGTGCCAGCAGTTATAGGGTGGGGGCGCAGAACACTGAAGCTTTCTTT.

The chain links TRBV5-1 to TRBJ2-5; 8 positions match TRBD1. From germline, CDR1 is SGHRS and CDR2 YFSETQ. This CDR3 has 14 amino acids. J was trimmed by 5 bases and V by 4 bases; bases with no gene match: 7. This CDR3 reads CASSPRQGRETQYF. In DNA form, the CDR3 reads TGCGCCAGCAGCCCCAGACAGGGGCGGGAGACCCAGTACTTC.

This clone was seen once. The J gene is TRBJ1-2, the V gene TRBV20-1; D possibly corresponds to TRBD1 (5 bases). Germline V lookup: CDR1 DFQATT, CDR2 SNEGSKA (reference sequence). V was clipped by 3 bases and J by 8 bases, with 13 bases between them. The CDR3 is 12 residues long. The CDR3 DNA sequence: TGCAGTGCTAGTGGGGACTGGAGAGGCTACACCTTC. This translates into CSASGDWRGYTF.

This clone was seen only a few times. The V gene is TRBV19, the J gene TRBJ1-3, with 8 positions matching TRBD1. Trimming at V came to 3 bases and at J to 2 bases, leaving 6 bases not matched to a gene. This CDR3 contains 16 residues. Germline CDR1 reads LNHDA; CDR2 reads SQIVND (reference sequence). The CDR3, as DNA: TGTGCCAGTAGTATCCGGGGACAGGCTACTGGAAACACCATATATTTT. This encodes CASSIRGQATGNTIYF.

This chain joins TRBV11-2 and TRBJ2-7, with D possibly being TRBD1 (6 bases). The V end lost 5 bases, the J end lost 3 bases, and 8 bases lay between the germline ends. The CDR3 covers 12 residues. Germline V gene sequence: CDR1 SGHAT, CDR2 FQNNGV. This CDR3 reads CASSRTVYEQYF. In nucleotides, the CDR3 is TGTGCCAGCAGCCGGACAGTCTACGAGCAGTACTTC.

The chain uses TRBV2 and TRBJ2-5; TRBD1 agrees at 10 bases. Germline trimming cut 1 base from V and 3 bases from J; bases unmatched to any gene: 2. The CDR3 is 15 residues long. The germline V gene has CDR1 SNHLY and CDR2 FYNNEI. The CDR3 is CASSEGDRGEETQYF. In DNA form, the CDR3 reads TGTGCCAGCAGTGAAGGGGACAGGGGTGAAGAGACCCAGTACTTC.

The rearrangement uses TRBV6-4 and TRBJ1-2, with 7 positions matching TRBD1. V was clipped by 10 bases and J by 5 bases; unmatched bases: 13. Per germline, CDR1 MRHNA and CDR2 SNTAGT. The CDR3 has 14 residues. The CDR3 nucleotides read TGTGCCACCAAGACGGACCCGACAGGGTATGGCTACACCTTC. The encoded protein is CATKTDPTGYGYTF.

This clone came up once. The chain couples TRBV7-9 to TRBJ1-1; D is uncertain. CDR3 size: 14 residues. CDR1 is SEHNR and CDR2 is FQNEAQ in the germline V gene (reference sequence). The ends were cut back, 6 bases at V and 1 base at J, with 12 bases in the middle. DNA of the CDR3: TGTGCCAGCAGATCAATCACGGGGAACACTGAAGCTTTCTTT. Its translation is CASRSITGNTEAFF.

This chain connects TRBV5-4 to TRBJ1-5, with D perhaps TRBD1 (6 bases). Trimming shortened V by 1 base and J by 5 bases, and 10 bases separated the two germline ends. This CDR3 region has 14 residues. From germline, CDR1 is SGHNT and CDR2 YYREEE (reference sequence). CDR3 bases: TGTGCCAGCAGCTTGAGGGGGAATGATCAGCCCCAGCATTTT. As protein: CASSLRGNDQPQHF.

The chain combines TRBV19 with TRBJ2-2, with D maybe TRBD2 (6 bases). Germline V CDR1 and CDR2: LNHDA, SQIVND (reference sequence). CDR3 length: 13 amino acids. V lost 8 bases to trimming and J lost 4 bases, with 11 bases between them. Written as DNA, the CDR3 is TGTGCCAGTCTTAGGGGAGGCACCGGGGAGCTGTTTTTT. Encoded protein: CASLRGGTGELFF.

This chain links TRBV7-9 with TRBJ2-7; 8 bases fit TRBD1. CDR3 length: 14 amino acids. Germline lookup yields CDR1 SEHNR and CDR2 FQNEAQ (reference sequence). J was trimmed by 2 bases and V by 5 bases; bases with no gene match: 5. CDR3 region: CASSPLQGAYEQYF. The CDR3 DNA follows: TGTGCCAGCAGCCCATTACAGGGGGCCTACGAGCAGTACTTC. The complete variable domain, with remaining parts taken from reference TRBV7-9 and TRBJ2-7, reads DTGVSQNPRHKITKRGQNVTFRCDPISEHNRLYWYRQTLGQGPEFLTYFQNEAQLEKSRLLSDRFSAERPKGSFSTLEIQRTEQGDSAMYLCASSPLQGAYEQYFGPGTRLTVT.

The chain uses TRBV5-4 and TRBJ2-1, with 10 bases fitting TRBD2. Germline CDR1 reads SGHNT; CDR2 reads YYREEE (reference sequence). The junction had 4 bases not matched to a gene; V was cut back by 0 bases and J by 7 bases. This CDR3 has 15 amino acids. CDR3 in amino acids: CASSLELAGWNEQFF. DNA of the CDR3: TGTGCCAGCAGCTTGGAACTAGCGGGGTGGAATGAGCAGTTCTTC.